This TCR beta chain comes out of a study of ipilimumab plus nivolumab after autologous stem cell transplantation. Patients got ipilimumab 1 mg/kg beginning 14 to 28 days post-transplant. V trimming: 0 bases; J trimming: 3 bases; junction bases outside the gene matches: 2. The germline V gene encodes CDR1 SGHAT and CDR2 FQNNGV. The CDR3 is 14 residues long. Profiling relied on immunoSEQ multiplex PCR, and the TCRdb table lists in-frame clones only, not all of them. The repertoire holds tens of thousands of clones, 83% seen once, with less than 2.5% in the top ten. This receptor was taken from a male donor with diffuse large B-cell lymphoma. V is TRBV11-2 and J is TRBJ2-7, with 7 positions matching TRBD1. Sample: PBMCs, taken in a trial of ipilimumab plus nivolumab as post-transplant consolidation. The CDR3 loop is CASSLEQGFYEQYF. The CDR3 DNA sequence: TGTGCCAGCAGCTTAGAACAGGGGTTCTACGAGCAGTACTTC.